One T cell receptor beta chain is described in this entry. Germline CDR1 is MNHNS and CDR2 is SASEGT. The ends were cut back, 0 bases at V and 4 bases at J, with 12 bases in the middle. The CDR3 runs to 15 residues. With random hexamers, reverse transcription was performed on about 0.45 to 1 ug of RNA. MiXCR was run by TCRdb on the immunoSEQ multiplex PCR reads, yielding one entry per CDR3 protein. The table shows 180,000 or so distinct CDR3 sequences, with approximately 96% occurring only once. This sample is part of a study of CD8 T cells in Susac syndrome. The sequence derives from a human donor in good health. The chain recombines TRBV6-1 with TRBJ1-2; D unclear. Material: CD4+ T cells from PBMCs. The DNA for the CDR3 is TGTGCCAGCAGTGAAGCGCAAGGGAGGGTCTATGGCTACACCTTC. Its translation: CASSEAQGRVYGYTF.